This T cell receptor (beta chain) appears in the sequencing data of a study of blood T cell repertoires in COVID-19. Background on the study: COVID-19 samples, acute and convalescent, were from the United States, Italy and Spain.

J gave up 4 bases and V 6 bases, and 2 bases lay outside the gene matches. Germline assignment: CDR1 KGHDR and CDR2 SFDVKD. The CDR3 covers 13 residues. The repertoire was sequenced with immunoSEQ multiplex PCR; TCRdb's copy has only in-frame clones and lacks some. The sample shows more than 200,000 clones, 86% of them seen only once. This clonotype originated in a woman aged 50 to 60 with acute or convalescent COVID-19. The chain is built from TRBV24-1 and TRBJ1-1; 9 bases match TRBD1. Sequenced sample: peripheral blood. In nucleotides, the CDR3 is TGTGCCACCAGTTTGGGACAGGGCACTGAAGCTTTCTTT. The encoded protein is CATSLGQGTEAFF.